This T cell receptor (beta chain) appears in the sequencing data of a study of shared clonotypes between healthy human individuals. The assay used deep level. Clones were sequenced by immunoSEQ multiplex PCR, and TCRdb holds only the in-frame ones, with some missing. The repertoire includes 450,000 to 500,000 clones, more than 75% of them detected once, and about 12% sits in the top ten. Study-level results: Donor scarcity curtailed the genetic and exposure-history diversity represented herein. Deeper or shallower sequencing was expected to change how clonotypes are shared among donors.

Notes on this clone: Its antigen is unidentified.

The sequence was collected from a woman aged 40-49 years in good health. Some clones in this sample may be carry-over from other donors' samples. Sequenced: PBMCs.

The CDR3 is CASSVEAGGQAGELFF. The DNA for the CDR3 is TGTGCCAGCAGCGTTGAGGCCGGGGGCCAGGCCGGGGAGCTGTTTTTT. The V and J genes are TRBV9 and TRBJ2-2, with D perhaps being TRBD1 or TRBD2 (6 bases each). Germline assignment: CDR1 SGDLS and CDR2 YYNGEE. V lost 2 bases to trimming and J lost 6 bases, with 17 bases between them. This CDR3 region has 16 residues.